The 3 T cell receptor beta chains below all came from one sample that was sequenced in a study of PD-1 blockade in classical Hodgkin lymphoma. Profiled with immunoSEQ multiplex PCR; TCRdb holds only in-frame clones, not every one. This sample yields some 150,000 clones, of which 78% are seen a single time; 7.5% to 9.5% belongs to the top ten. Relapses following autologous stem cell transplantation were seen in all patients, with brentuximab vedotin exposure varying. The sequences come from peripheral blood mononuclear cells (PBMCs), collected before the second cycle of nivolumab. The source of these receptors is a human donor with classical Hodgkin lymphoma.

The chain employs TRBV7-2 and TRBJ2-5; TRBD2 aligns across 7 bases. The ends lost 4 bases at V and 2 bases at J; junction bases unmatched: 7. Germline values: CDR1 SGHTA, CDR2 FQGNSA. This CDR3 has 15 residues. The DNA for the CDR3 is TGTGCCAGCAGCTCGCAGAGCGGGATTCAAGAGACCCAGTACTTC. This translates into CASSSQSGIQETQYF.

By share, this clone counts as medium-sized. This chain joins TRBV18 and TRBJ1-1; 7 nucleotides match TRBD1. From germline, CDR1 is KGHSH and CDR2 LQKENI. The V segment lost 6 bases and the J segment 0 bases; nucleotides outside the gene matches: 4. The CDR3 spans 14 residues. CDR3 nucleotide sequence: TGTGCCAGCTCTATGACAGGGATGAACACTGAAGCTTTCTTT. Protein sequence: CASSMTGMNTEAFF. Complete variable domain (other parts from reference TRBV18 and TRBJ1-1): NAGVMQNPRHLVRRRGQEARLRCSPMKGHSHVYWYRQLPEEGLKFMVYLQKENIIDESGMPKERFSAEFPKEGPSILRIQQVVRGDSAAYFCASSMTGMNTEAFFGQGTRLTVV.

V and J are TRBV2 and TRBJ1-1, with 9 positions matching TRBD1. The CDR3 is 14 residues long. Trimming cost V 4 bases and J 4 bases; bases outside gene matches: 4. Per the germline V gene, CDR1 is SNHLY and CDR2 is FYNNEI. The CDR3 DNA sequence: TGTGCCAGCAGTGGTGGGACAGGGATCACTGAAGCTTTCTTT. Residues: CASSGGTGITEAFF.